This T cell receptor (beta chain) comes out of a study of PD-1 blockade in classical Hodgkin lymphoma. The protocol was immunoSEQ multiplex PCR, while the TCRdb copy is restricted to in-frame clones and leaves out a portion. The table lists some 28,000 clones, around 89% of them singletons. Time point indicated: newly diagnosed, previously untreated cHL patient sample. Negative selection with magnetic separation was used to purify CD4+ T cells from thawed PBMCs. Sample: CD4+ T cells from blood. The receptor was isolated from a human donor with classical Hodgkin lymphoma.

CDR3 amino acids: CAWSTGADYGYTF. In DNA form, the CDR3 reads TGTGCCTGGAGTACGGGGGCAGACTATGGCTACACCTTC. This chain links TRBV30 with TRBJ1-2, with a tentative D call TRBD1 (6 bases). Deletions cut 2 bases from V and 3 bases from J, with 10 bases between. The length of the CDR3 is 13 residues. Germline CDR1 and CDR2: GTSNPN and SVGIG (reference sequence).